Below are 14 T cell receptor beta chains sequenced from a single sample in a study of shared clonotypes between healthy human individuals (TCRdb year 2020). Library preparation was by the immunoSEQ multiplex PCR assay. TCRdb obtained this table from immuneACCESS and retained in-frame rearrangements with V and J assigned. These tables miss some clones; where compared with another copy, unresolved V genes account for less than half of the shortfall, and the remainder is unexplained. The table for this sample lists about 2,500,000 clones; roughly nine tenths of them were counted only once. Jointly, the top ten make up roughly 0.15% of the sample. Specimen: naive CD4+ T cells sorted from blood. This specimen's cell subset or site label, per the study, means: CD45RA+ positively selected. These receptors all stem from a man aged 18 to 35 in good health.

This clone was observed a single time. The rearrangement uses TRBV28 and TRBJ1-3; no definite D call. This CDR3 is 15 amino acids long. Germline V gives CDR1 MDHEN, CDR2 SYDVKM. V lost 5 bases and J 0 bases, leaving 11 bases between the germline ends. The CDR3 bases are TGTGCCAGCAGTGCCGCCCCTAGCTCTGGAAACACCATATATTTT. It is translated as CASSAAPSSGNTIYF.

The CDR3 DNA follows: TGTGCCAGCTCCTCAGGGGGCGAGCAGTACTTC. Encoded protein: CASSSGGEQYF. This chain links TRBV18 with TRBJ2-7, with 7 bases matching TRBD1. Germline CDR1 reads KGHSH; CDR2 reads LQKENI. The length of the CDR3 is 11 residues. Losses at the gene ends were 6 bases for V and 6 bases for J; bases not matched to a gene: 2.

V usage is TRBV11-2 and J usage is TRBJ1-6, with 7 nucleotides matching TRBD1. The CDR3 is 14 residues long. Germline V CDR1 and CDR2: SGHAT, FQNNGV. Losses at the gene ends were 4 bases for V and 10 bases for J; bases not matched to a gene: 7. The CDR3 reads CASSYDRVKSPLHF. The CDR3 nucleotides read TGTGCCAGCAGCTACGACAGGGTAAAATCACCCCTCCACTTT.

This chain uses TRBV21-1 with TRBJ2-7; the D call TRBD2 from the table was never checked on the DNA. TRBV21-1 is assigned pseudogene status. CDR3 length: 11 amino acids. The CDR3 DNA is TGTGCCAGCAGCGAGGACTACGAGCAGTACTTC. Its protein is CASSEDYEQYF.

The chain couples TRBV7-9 to TRBJ2-5; D remains unclear. The CDR3 has 13 residues. Germline CDR1 and CDR2: SEHNR and FQNEAQ (reference sequence). Trimming left V 3 bases short and J 2 bases short, with 7 bases between. In DNA, the CDR3 is TGTGCCAGCAGCTTCAACAGTCAAGAGACCCAGTACTTC. This encodes CASSFNSQETQYF.

The chain recombines TRBV6-5 with TRBJ1-5, with D possibly matching TRBD1 (6 bases). V lost 6 bases and J 6 bases, leaving 12 bases between the germline ends. This CDR3 has 13 residues. CDR1 and CDR2 (germline): MNHEY, SVGAGI. The chain's CDR3 is CASRWGAGQPQHF. The CDR3 DNA is TGTGCCAGCAGATGGGGGGCCGGTCAGCCCCAGCATTTT.

As to this clone: Other DNA sequences within the sample encode an identical CDR3. V is TRBV11-2 and J is TRBJ2-5; tentative D call: TRBD1 (6 bases). V lost 5 bases and J lost 1, with 8 bases in between. The germline V gene has CDR1 SGHAT and CDR2 FQNNGV. The CDR3 consists of 13 residues. This CDR3 is CASSRTVQETQYF. The CDR3 bases are TGTGCCAGCAGCCGGACAGTCCAAGAGACCCAGTACTTC.

This chain joins TRBV7-9 and TRBJ2-7, with D tentatively TRBD1 (6 bases). V was shortened by 5 bases and J by 2 bases, with 16 bases between the two germline ends. Germline CDR1 is SEHNR and CDR2 is FQNEAQ (reference sequence). The CDR3 spans 15 residues. This CDR3 reads CASSARRDRPYEQYF. The CDR3, as DNA: TGTGCCAGCAGCGCACGACGTGACAGGCCCTACGAGCAGTACTTC.

The chain joins TRBV6-5 to TRBJ1-1; D not resolved. The CDR3 has 13 residues. CDR1 and CDR2 (germline): MNHEY, SVGAGI. Trimming left V 8 bases short and J 7 bases short, with 17 bases between. The DNA for the CDR3 is TGTGCCAGCCTTGAAGCGGGCGGTGATGAAGCTTTCTTT. Its protein is CASLEAGGDEAFF.

This clone was observed once. This chain connects TRBV7-2 to TRBJ2-1; the D gene is possibly TRBD2 (6 bases). Germline CDR1 SGHTA, CDR2 FQGNSA. The CDR3 runs 17 residues. V lost 5 bases to trimming and J lost 3 bases, with 20 bases between them. The CDR3, as DNA: TGTGCCAGCAGCCCGAGGACTAACCTCCTATACTACAATGAGCAGTTCTTC. This gives the protein CASSPRTNLLYYNEQFF. The complete variable domain, with remaining parts taken from reference TRBV7-2 and TRBJ2-1, reads GAGVSQSPSNKVTEKGKDVELRCDPISGHTALYWYRQSLGQGLEFLIYFQGNSAPDKSGLPSDRFSAERTGGSVSTLTIQRTQQEDSAVYLCASSPRTNLLYYNEQFFGPGTRLTVL.

This sequence joins TRBV6-6 and TRBJ2-7; perhaps TRBD1 as D (6 bases). Germline V lookup: CDR1 MNHNY, CDR2 SVGAGI (reference sequence). The CDR3 sequence is 13 residues long. Trimming removed 11 bases from V and 5 bases from J, with 19 bases in between. The CDR3 reads CAVRDSQGHEQYF. In DNA, the CDR3 is TGTGCCGTCAGAGACTCCCAGGGGCACGAGCAGTACTTC.

This sequence joins TRBV2 and TRBJ1-3; D is undetermined. Deletions cut 6 bases from V and 0 bases from J, with 12 bases between. The CDR3 loop spans 15 amino acids. Germline CDR1 reads SNHLY; CDR2 reads FYNNEI. The CDR3 nucleotides are TGTGCCAGCAGCACGGGTTCGGTCTCTGGAAACACCATATATTTT. Its protein is CASSTGSVSGNTIYF. Based on the CDR3 plus reference TRBV2 and TRBJ1-3, the full variable domain is EPEVTQTPSHQVTQMGQEVILRCVPISNHLYFYWYRQILGQKVEFLVSFYNNEISEKSEIFDDQFSVERPDGSNFTLKIRSTKLEDSAMYFCASSTGSVSGNTIYFGEGSWLTVV.

J is TRBJ2-5 and V is TRBV7-9, with 10 bases matching TRBD2. V was clipped by 5 bases and J by 2 bases; unmatched bases: 8. Germline V lookup: CDR1 SEHNR, CDR2 FQNEAQ (reference sequence). There are 16 residues in the CDR3. CDR3 amino acids: CASSRIERGGQETQYF. The DNA of the CDR3 is TGTGCCAGCAGCCGTATAGAGCGGGGGGGGCAAGAGACCCAGTACTTC.

The chain combines TRBV30 with TRBJ2-7; D is undetermined. Trimming removed 3 bases at V and 3 bases at J, with 9 bases between. Germline V gives CDR1 GTSNPN, CDR2 SVGIG (reference sequence). The CDR3 spans 12 residues. The CDR3 is CAWSLDGYEQYF. For the CDR3, the DNA is TGTGCCTGGAGCTTAGACGGCTACGAGCAGTACTTC.